This TCR beta chain was observed in a study of cytomegalovirus exposure and HLA in healthy donors. Findings and limits, study-wide: The authors considered a cluster of highly shared sequence variants likely to be a sequencing artifact.

The V gene's germline CDR1 is SGHAT and CDR2 FQDESV (reference sequence). This CDR3 comprises 16 residues. V trimming: 2 bases; J trimming: 1 base; junction bases outside the gene matches: 5. Comments on this clone: Its specificity is unknown.

The PCR had 60 Vbeta and 13 Jbeta primers. Under the authors' procedure: Approximately 79 million unique TCR beta chains, roughly 11 million of them shared, were counted by a later analysis. Repertoires were generated with immunoSEQ multiplex PCR, while TCRdb's copy carries only in-frame clones and drops some. The V and J calls and the clone size are those of that table, but D and trimming were determined from the DNA. The table includes roughly 190,000 clones, 75% to 80% detected once. The TCR originated in a female donor in good health and CMV-seronegative. Sample: PBMCs. The V call is TRBV11-1, the J call TRBJ2-5; TRBD2 aligns across 9 bases. CDR3 protein: CASSLRAGGFQETQYF. The CDR3 region has the DNA TGTGCCAGCAGCTTAAGAGCGGGGGGATTCCAAGAGACCCAGTACTTC.